This is a list of T cell receptor beta chains from one sample in a study of blood T cell repertoires in COVID-19. Produced via immunoSEQ multiplex PCR; TCRdb's table is partial and in-frame only. The table includes roughly 270,000 clones, 70% to 90% detected once. Sequenced: peripheral blood. Every receptor here comes from a man aged 45-65 years with active or convalescent COVID-19. Each CDR3 is given with its conserved first and last residue. A D gene is named only where the DNA matches it firmly. Some rows mark clone size as missing; the rest say once, few, many or name a class of expanded clone.

d_call j_call v_call clone_size cdr3_nt cdr3_aa
. TRBJ2-3 TRBV11-3 . TGTGCCAGCAGCTTCCAGGGGAGCACAGATACGCAGTATTTT CASSFQGSTDTQYF
TRBD2 TRBJ2-1 TRBV18 . TGTGCCAGCTCACCTTTCCGGACTAGCGGAAACAATGAGCAGTTCTTC CASSPFRTSGNNEQFF
TRBD2 TRBJ2-3 TRBV24-1 . TGTGCCACCAGCAAAGGGTGGGCTAGCGGGTCCCCTAGCACAGATACGCAGTATTTT CATSKGWASGSPSTDTQYF
. TRBJ1-4 TRBV19 . TGTGCCAGTAGTATCCTTGACAGGCGTCATGAAAAACTGTTTTTT CASSILDRRHEKLFF
. TRBJ1-2 TRBV18 . TGTGCCAGCTCACCACGGAATGAAGACAGTTATGGCTACACCTTC CASSPRNEDSYGYTF
TRBD2 TRBJ2-3 TRBV9 once TGTGCCAGCAGCGGGCAGGGGGCTAGCGGGAGGCCCCAGGTATATACGCAGTATTTT CASSGQGASGRPQVYTQYF
. TRBJ2-2 TRBV7-9 . TGTGCCAGCAGCTTACTAGCCCTTTACACCGGGGAGCTGTTTTTT CASSLLALYTGELFF
. TRBJ1-2 TRBV12-3/TRBV12-4 . TGTGCCAGCAGTTTTGACAGAAACTATGGCTACACCTTC CASSFDRNYGYTF
TRBD1 TRBJ2-5 TRBV9 . TGTGCCAGCAGCGTTTGGGACAGAAAAGAGACCCAGTACTTC CASSVWDRKETQYF
. TRBJ1-2 TRBV30 . TGTGCCTGGAGTGCCGCCACAGGGATGGGGGGCTACACCTTC CAWSAATGMGGYTF
TRBD1 TRBJ1-5 TRBV28 . TGTGCCAGCAGTTTGACAGGGACGATTAGCAATCAGCCCCAGCATTTT CASSLTGTISNQPQHF
TRBD2 TRBJ2-1 TRBV9 . TGTGCCAGCAGCGTAGGGGGGGGAACCTACAATGAGCAGTTCTTC CASSVGGGTYNEQFF
. TRBJ1-1 TRBV6-5 . TGTGCCAGCAGTTACACCGGTTTGAACACTGAAGCTTTCTTT CASSYTGLNTEAFF
TRBD1 TRBJ1-1 TRBV29-1 . TGCAGCGTTCCCGCTCGCCAGGGGGCCGGGACTGAAGCTTTCTTT CSVPARQGAGTEAFF
. TRBJ2-2 TRBV29-1 . TGCAGCGTAATACGGGGAGATCCAACCGGGGAGCTGTTTTTT CSVIRGDPTGELFF
. TRBJ2-3 TRBV27 once TGTGCCAGCAGGACTTGGACAGGAGGGACAGATACGCAGTATTTT CASRTWTGGTDTQYF
TRBD2 TRBJ2-1 TRBV3-1/TRBV3-2 . TGTGCCAGCAGCTCAGGGACCCTAGCGGTTGAGCAGTTCTTC CASSSGTLAVEQFF
. TRBJ2-7 TRBV2 . TGTGCCAGCACCATAACGGGAGAGCAGTACTTC CASTITGEQYF
. TRBJ1-5 TRBV18 . TGTGCCAGCTCACCAGGGGGCGGTCAGCCCCAGCATTTT CASSPGGGQPQHF
. TRBJ2-1 TRBV11-2 once TGTGCCAGCAGCTTAGTCCGGTGGAATGAGCAGTTCTTC CASSLVRWNEQFF
. TRBJ2-1 TRBV6-2/TRBV6-3 . TGTGCCAGCAGTTACTCGATTCTTGAGAGCTCCTACAATGAGCAGTTCTTC CASSYSILESSYNEQFF
TRBD1 TRBJ1-6 TRBV28 once TGTGCCAGCAGGGGGGGGGACAGGGCTAATTCACCCCTCCACTTT CASRGGDRANSPLHF
TRBD1 TRBJ2-1 TRBV7-9 . TGTGCCAGCAGTCAGAAACAGGGGTCAAAAAGCAATGAGCAGTTCTTC CASSQKQGSKSNEQFF
TRBD2 TRBJ2-3 TRBV15 . TGTGCCACCAGCAGAGGGGAGCGGGGCACGGATACGCAGTATTTT CATSRGERGTDTQYF
. TRBJ1-1 TRBV3-1/TRBV3-2 . TGTGCCAGCAGCCGAGCTACCACTGAAGCTTTCTTT CASSRATTEAFF
TRBD2 TRBJ2-7 TRBV28 . TGTGCCAGCAGCTCATATCCACCTAGCGGCCGATACGAGCAGTACTTC CASSSYPPSGRYEQYF
. TRBJ1-1 TRBV7-2 once TGTGCCAGCAGCTCCGCCTACAGGGAAACTGAAGCTTTCTTT CASSSAYRETEAFF
. TRBJ2-3 TRBV18 . TGTGCCAGCTCACCAAGGGGTCGTGGGGGCACAGATACGCAGTATTTT CASSPRGRGGTDTQYF
. TRBJ2-2 TRBV4-1 . TGCGCCAGCAGCCCCGGCGTTGCGGGGATATTCAACACCGGGGAGCTGTTTTTT CASSPGVAGIFNTGELFF
. TRBJ1-2 TRBV7-2 . TGTGCCAGCAGCTTACAGGGCTACGGCTACACCTTC CASSLQGYGYTF
TRBD1 TRBJ2-7 TRBV5-1 few TGCGCCAGCAGCTTGGCCAGAAACAGGGGCTACGAGCAGTACTTC CASSLARNRGYEQYF
TRBD1 TRBJ1-1 TRBV11-1 . TGTGCCAGCAGTTATACGCCGGGACAGGGTCACCCTGAAGCTTTCTTT CASSYTPGQGHPEAFF
. TRBJ2-4 TRBV7-9 once TGTGCCAGCAGCGATGGGGCCTTAGCCAAAAACATTCAGTACTTC CASSDGALAKNIQYF
. TRBJ2-7 TRBV6-7 . TGTGCCAGCAGTTACTTCCGTCGCTACGAGCAGTACTTC CASSYFRRYEQYF
TRBD1 TRBJ1-3 TRBV10-3 once TGTGCCATCAGGGCCACAGGGGGCGGTGGAAACACCATATATTTT CAIRATGGGGNTIYF
TRBD1 TRBJ1-5 TRBV27 . TGTGCCAGCAGCTCGAGAGGGACAGCAAATAGCAATCAGCCCCAGCATTTT CASSSRGTANSNQPQHF
. TRBJ2-3 TRBV7-3 . TGTGCCAGCAGCTTGGGACAATTGGGTACGCAGTATTTT CASSLGQLGTQYF
. TRBJ1-1 TRBV6-5 . TGTGCCAGCAGTTACTCGAACAGGGCTTTCTTT CASSYSNRAFF
. TRBJ1-1 TRBV6-4 . TGTGCCAGCAGTGCTGGGGCCTACACTGAAGCTTTCTTT CASSAGAYTEAFF
. TRBJ1-6 TRBV5-1 . TGCGCCAGCAGCTCAGGACACACCAGTTCACCCCTCCACTTT CASSSGHTSSPLHF
TRBD1 TRBJ2-7 TRBV29-1 . TGCAGCGTTGAAGGGGACAGACGTTACGAGCAGTACTTC CSVEGDRRYEQYF
TRBD1 TRBJ1-1 TRBV12-3/TRBV12-4 . TGTGCCAGCAATAGGGGGCTTAACACTGAAGCTTTCTTT CASNRGLNTEAFF
. TRBJ1-5 TRBV28 . TGTGCCAGCAGTTCCCGACTGGGGGCCAATCAGCCCCAGCATTTT CASSSRLGANQPQHF
. TRBJ2-3 TRBV9 . TGTGCCAGCAGCTTGCAAGGGGGCGCGGGGACAGATACGCAGTATTTT CASSLQGGAGTDTQYF
. TRBJ1-6 TRBV4-1 . TGCGCCAGCAGCCAAGGGGAAACAGGCCCTTTAACAAATTCACCCCTCCACTTT CASSQGETGPLTNSPLHF
. TRBJ1-6 TRBV2 . TGTGCCAGCAGGTCAGGGGAAGGCCCCTATAATTCACCCCTCCACTTT CASRSGEGPYNSPLHF
. TRBJ1-1 TRBV7-9 few TGTGCCAGCAGCCAACAGGGAGAGTTGACTGAAGCTTTCTTT CASSQQGELTEAFF
. TRBJ1-1 TRBV18 few TGTGCCAGCTCACCAGCGGGTGTTGGCACTGAAGCTTTCTTT CASSPAGVGTEAFF
TRBD1 TRBJ2-7 TRBV19 . TGTGCCAGTAGTACCTCGACAGGGATCTACGAGCAGTACTTC CASSTSTGIYEQYF
TRBD2 TRBJ2-3 TRBV5-4 once TGTGCCAGCAGCTTGGGAAGGGGAGCGGGGCGTGATACGCAGTATTTT CASSLGRGAGRDTQYF
TRBD2 TRBJ2-2 TRBV7-2 . TGTGCCAGCAGCTCATCGGGACTAGCGGGAGTCGTGAGCGGGGAGCTGTTTTTT CASSSSGLAGVVSGELFF
. TRBJ1-1 TRBV5-4 once TGTGCCAGCAGCTCCGGGACAAGGAACACTGAAGCTTTCTTT CASSSGTRNTEAFF